These 2 T cell receptor beta chains share one sample of origin, sequenced in a study of response to subunit inactivated influenza vaccine (dated 2018 in TCRdb). Receptor libraries were prepared by RT-PCR. TCRdb names Illumina HiSeq 2500 as the instrument used. Using fastp trimming at Q25 and MiXCR clonotype assembly, TCRdb reanalyzed the public sequencing data and kept in-frame beta chains. When rows share a CDR3 protein, they turn into one entry using the most common DNA and genes. The sample contains hundreds of thousands of distinct CDR3 sequences, around 8% of them found a single time. 10% to 15% of the sample belongs to the ten largest clones. The source was PBMCs from blood, collected roughly 24 months after vaccination. The source is a man aged 50-75 years who received an inactivated influenza vaccine. Donor details come from another sample of the same person, matched by shared clones.

In its sample, this clonotype was seen many times. The chain joins TRBV25-1 to TRBJ1-3; D ambiguous. The CDR3 is 15 amino acids. Between the trimmed V and J ends, which lost 3 bases and 3 bases, there was a span of 12 bases. Germline V lookup: CDR1 MGHDK, CDR2 SYGVNS. CDR3 amino acids: CASSDRLGRGNTIYF. CDR3 nucleotides: TGTGCCAGCAGTGATCGTTTGGGCCGTGGAAACACCATATATTTT. Together with reference TRBV25-1 and TRBJ1-3, the CDR3 gives the full variable domain: EADIYQTPRYLVIGTGKKITLECSQTMGHDKMYWYQQDPGMELHLIHYSYGVNSTEKGDLSSESTVSRIRTEHFPLTLESARPSHTSQYLCASSDRLGRGNTIYFGEGSWLTVV.

Ten or more counts support this clonotype. The genes are TRBV20-1 and TRBJ1-2; TRBD1 is a possible D gene (5 bases). V gave up 3 bases and J gave up 2 bases, with 13 bases separating them. Germline loops: CDR1 DFQATT, CDR2 SNEGSKA (reference sequence). CDR3 length equals 14 residues. In DNA form, the CDR3 reads TGCAGTGCTAGCCCACTCGGGGGAAACTATGGCTACACCTTC. Translation: CSASPLGGNYGYTF.